This T cell receptor (beta chain) is from a study of T cells expressing NK-cell markers (dated by TCRdb to the early 2020s). Turning to the overall study: TCR beta-chain repertoires were profiled in sorted CD3+CD56+NKG2C+, CD3+CD56+NKG2C- and CD3+CD56-NKG2C+ T-cell subsets from several donors. Of the eight sequenced donors, seven were found to be HCMV-seropositive and one was found to be HCMV-seronegative. The study sequenced eight donors, all healthy volunteers chosen at random: three men and five women. The libraries were sequenced on Illumina HiSeq 2000/2500, MiSeq or NextSeq, producing 2 x 150 bp reads. The investigation overall reported the following: In more than five donors, the dominant CD3+CD56+NKG2C+ clonotypes were found to rank among the top 10 CD8+ clonotypes and to make up about 1.0-7.5% of CD8+ T cells. Whether the expanded NKG2C-expressing T cell clones were specific for HCMV antigens remained unclear. Those dominant clonotypes were again the most abundant among CD3+CD56-NKG2C+ cells in a handful of donors, at roughly 25-60.1%.

The instrument given in TCRdb is Illumina HiSeq 2000. TCR beta cDNA libraries were made by 5'RACE template switching that added a universal primer site and unique molecular identifiers. Synthesis of cDNA was primed from the TCR beta constant segment and was followed by two consecutive PCR amplification steps. In the original analysis: MIGEC handled demultiplexing of the reads and grouping by UMI, while MiTCR was used to assemble and quantify clonotypes. To exclude erroneous sequences, only TCR cDNA sequences supported by at least two reads were retained. The tcR package was used for downstream repertoire analysis, and clonotypes were matched across fractions by CDR3 nucleotide sequence plus V segment. VDJmatch was used to annotate antigen specificity against VDJdb, with one amino acid substitution in CDR3 allowed. Once TCRdb had reprocessed the reads, it stored one entry per CDR3 protein sequence and supplied no DNA. The V and J calls, along with clone size, are taken from TCRdb and not from the paper's own processing. This specimen's table enumerates a few hundred thousand distinct CDR3 sequences. The top ten clonotypes cover 0.39% of the sample.

HCMV-specific IgG was detected in serum with a commercial ELISA kit to determine HCMV serostatus. Ficoll density gradient centrifugation was used to isolate peripheral blood mononuclear cells from blood. A note on this clonotype: Which antigen it targets is not known.

Reading from cysteine to phenylalanine, the CDR3 counts 17 amino acids. The coding DNA is unavailable. Sequences MNHEY (CDR1) and SVGAGI (CDR2) are obtained from the germline V gene. Sequencing input: blood T cells: a sorted CD56 or NKG2C T cell subset, CD4+ or CD8+ T cells, or bulk PBMC T cells (not recorded which). The rearrangement joined TRBV6-5 to TRBJ2-1; absent DNA, TCRdb's TRBD1 call cannot be checked. This TCR came from a man aged 18 to 35 in good health. Donor details come from another sample of the same person, matched by shared clones. CDR3 protein: CASSYLGQTDSYNEQFF.